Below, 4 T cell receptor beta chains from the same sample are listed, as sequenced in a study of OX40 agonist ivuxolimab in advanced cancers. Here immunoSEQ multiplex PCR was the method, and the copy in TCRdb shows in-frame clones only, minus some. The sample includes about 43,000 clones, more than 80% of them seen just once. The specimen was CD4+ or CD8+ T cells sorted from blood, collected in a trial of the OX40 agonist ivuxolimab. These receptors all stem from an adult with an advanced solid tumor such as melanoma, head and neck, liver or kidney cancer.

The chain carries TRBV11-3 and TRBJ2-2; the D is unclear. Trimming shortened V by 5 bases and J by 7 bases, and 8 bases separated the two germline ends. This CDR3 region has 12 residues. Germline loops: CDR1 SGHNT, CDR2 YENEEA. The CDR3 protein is CASSLQDGELFF. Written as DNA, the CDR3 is TGTGCCAGCAGCCTTCAGGACGGGGAGCTGTTTTTT.

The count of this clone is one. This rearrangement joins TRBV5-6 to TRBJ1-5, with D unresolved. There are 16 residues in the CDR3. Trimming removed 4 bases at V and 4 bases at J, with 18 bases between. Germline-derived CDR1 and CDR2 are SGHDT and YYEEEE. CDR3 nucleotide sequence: TGTGCCAGCAGCCGGGGAGGCGGTCGGAGTAATCAGCCCCAGCATTTT. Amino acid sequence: CASSRGGGRSNQPQHF.

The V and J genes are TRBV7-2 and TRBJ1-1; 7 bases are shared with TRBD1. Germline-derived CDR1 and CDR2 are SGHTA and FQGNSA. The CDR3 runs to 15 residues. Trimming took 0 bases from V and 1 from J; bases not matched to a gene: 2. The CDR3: CASSLAGTANTEAFF. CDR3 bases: TGTGCCAGCAGCTTAGCAGGGACAGCGAACACTGAAGCTTTCTTT.

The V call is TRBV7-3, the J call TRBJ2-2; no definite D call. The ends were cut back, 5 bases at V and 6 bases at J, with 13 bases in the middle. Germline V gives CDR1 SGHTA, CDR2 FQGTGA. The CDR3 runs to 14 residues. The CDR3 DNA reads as TGTGCCAGCAGCACCAACCTAGGTTCCGGGGAGCTGTTTTTT. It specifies CASSTNLGSGELFF.